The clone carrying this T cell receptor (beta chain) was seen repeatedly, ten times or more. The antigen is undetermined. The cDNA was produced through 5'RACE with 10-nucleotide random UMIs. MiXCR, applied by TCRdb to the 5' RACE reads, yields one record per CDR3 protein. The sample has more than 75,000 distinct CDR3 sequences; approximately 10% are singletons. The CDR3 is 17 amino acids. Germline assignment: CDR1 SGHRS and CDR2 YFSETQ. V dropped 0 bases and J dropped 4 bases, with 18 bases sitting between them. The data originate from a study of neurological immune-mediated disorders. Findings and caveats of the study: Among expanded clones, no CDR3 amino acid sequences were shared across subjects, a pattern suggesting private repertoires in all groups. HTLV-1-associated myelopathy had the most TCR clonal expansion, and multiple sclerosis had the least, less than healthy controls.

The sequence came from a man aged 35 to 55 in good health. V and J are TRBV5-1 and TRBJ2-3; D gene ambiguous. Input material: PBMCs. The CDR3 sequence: CASSLVGTSSKADTQYF. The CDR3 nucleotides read TGCGCCAGCAGCTTGGTGGGAACTTCGAGTAAGGCAGATACGCAGTATTTT.